This T cell receptor (beta chain) stems from a study of T cells in Graves' hyperthyroidism and ophthalmopathy. With 0 bases clipped from V and 0 bases from J, the junction kept 8 bases outside the gene matches. Germline lookup yields CDR1 MNHEY and CDR2 SVGAGI. The CDR3 is made up of 17 amino acids. The investigators amplified TCR beta CDR3 regions from RNA transcripts. The study used the HTBI primer set for a first-round RT-PCR of the TCR CDR3. TCRdb reprocessed the multiplex PCR reads via MiXCR and lists one record per CDR3 protein. The repertoire holds 450,000 to 600,000 distinct CDR3 sequences, just under 20% seen once, with about 45% in the top ten.

This sequence was found in a man aged 35-49 years with Graves' ophthalmopathy. The specimen sequenced was blood. V is TRBV6-5 and J is TRBJ2-7, with 7 bases lining up with TRBD2. The CDR3 spells CASSYSAWGGSSYEQYF. CDR3 in DNA: TGTGCCAGCAGTTACTCGGCCTGGGGCGGGAGCTCCTACGAGCAGTACTTC.